Below, 26 T cell receptor beta chains from the same sample are listed, as sequenced in a study of identical twins. TCRdb independently ran MiXCR on the 5' RACE reads; one entry per CDR3 protein. The data contain fewer than 250,000 distinct CDR3 sequences, 6% to 8% of them singletons. These data also formed part of another study, on yellow fever vaccine responses in identical twins.

Source material: CD8+ T cells sorted from blood. Receptor source: a woman in her late teens or twenties in good health.

The genes are TRBV29-1 and TRBJ2-1; the D gene is possibly TRBD1 (6 bases). V lost 6 bases to trimming and J lost 3 bases, with 15 bases between them. This CDR3 is 14 amino acids long. CDR1 is SQVTM and CDR2 is ANQGSEA in the germline V gene. CDR3 bases: TGCAGCGTCTCAGGGGAAAATTACTACAATGAGCAGTTCTTC. Translating gives CSVSGENYYNEQFF.

This clonotype has ten or more counts. The chain uses TRBV7-8 and TRBJ2-3, with D perhaps matching TRBD2 (6 bases). V gave up 3 bases and J gave up 0 bases, with 7 bases separating them. The CDR3 spans 14 residues. From germline, CDR1 is SGHVS and CDR2 FQNEAQ. CDR3 amino acids: CASSFGTSTDTQYF. The CDR3 bases are TGTGCCAGCAGCTTCGGGACTAGCACAGATACGCAGTATTTT.

In its sample, this clonotype was seen a few times. The J gene is TRBJ2-1, the V gene TRBV14; 8 bases match TRBD2. CDR3 length equals 15 residues. Germline lookup yields CDR1 SGHDN and CDR2 FVKESK. V gave up 1 base and J gave up 4 bases; unmatched junction bases: 3. The CDR3, as DNA: TGTGCCAGCAGCCAAGGAGCGGGAGATTACAATGAGCAGTTCTTC. This codes for CASSQGAGDYNEQFF.

This clonotype was counted only a few times. The V and J genes are TRBV20-1 and TRBJ2-5; 8 bases line up with TRBD2. The CDR3 length is 14 residues. Germline CDR1 is DFQATT and CDR2 is SNEGSKA (reference sequence). Losses at the gene ends were 4 bases for V and 5 bases for J; bases not matched to a gene: 9. CDR3 bases: TGCAGTGCTAAACTTAGCGGGGACATGGAGACCCAGTACTTC. This sequence encodes CSAKLSGDMETQYF.

This clonotype showed up just a few times. The rearrangement joins TRBV12-5 to TRBJ1-1; D is uncertain. V shed 0 bases and J shed 4 bases, with 12 bases lying between them. CDR1 is LGHNT, CDR2 FRNRAP, per germline. The CDR3 contains 15 residues. CDR3 bases: TGTGCTAGTGGTTTGGTTTTCTCGGGGAGCACTGAAGCTTTCTTT. It specifies CASGLVFSGSTEAFF.

The chain joins TRBV6-2 or TRBV6-3 to TRBJ2-3; D might be TRBD2 (5 bases). The V end lost 2 bases, the J end lost 0 bases, and 9 bases lay between the germline ends. This CDR3 spans 15 amino acids. Germline values: CDR1 MNHEY, CDR2 SVGEGT. This CDR3 reads CASSYGGGSTDTQYF. For the CDR3, the DNA is TGTGCCAGCAGTTACGGAGGCGGAAGCACAGATACGCAGTATTTT.

A few counts support this clonotype. The rearrangement links TRBV4-1 to TRBJ2-3; 11 bases match TRBD2. V was clipped by 0 bases and J by 2 bases; unmatched bases: 7. CDR1 and CDR2 from the germline V gene are MGHRA and YSYEKL. The CDR3 extends over 18 amino acids. CDR3 region: CASSQDPLLAGDTDTQYF. The CDR3 coding sequence is TGCGCCAGCAGCCAAGATCCGCTACTAGCGGGAGACACAGATACGCAGTATTTT.

There are a few counts of this clonotype. V gene TRBV7-9 combines with J gene TRBJ2-3, with 8 bases lining up with TRBD2. The CDR3 covers 17 residues. V dropped 2 bases and J dropped 2; count of bases not matched to a gene: 9. The germline gives CDR1 SEHNR, CDR2 FQNEAQ (reference sequence). Here the CDR3 reads CASSLPTTSEYTDTQYF. CDR3 DNA sequence: TGTGCCAGCAGCTTACCTACGACTAGCGAATACACAGATACGCAGTATTTT. Full variable domain (outside the CDR3, taken from reference TRBV7-9 and TRBJ2-3): DTGVSQNPRHKITKRGQNVTFRCDPISEHNRLYWYRQTLGQGPEFLTYFQNEAQLEKSRLLSDRFSAERPKGSFSTLEIQRTEQGDSAMYLCASSLPTTSEYTDTQYFGPGTRLTVL.

This clonotype was picked up many times. The chain has TRBV12-3 or TRBV12-4 and TRBJ2-2; perhaps TRBD1 as D (6 bases). Trimming took off 7 bases at V and 7 bases at J, with 10 bases between the two ends. The CDR3 totals 12 residues. CDR3 sequence reads: CASTQGFGELFF. The CDR3 nucleotides read TGTGCCAGCACTCAGGGGTTCGGGGAGCTGTTTTTT.

This clonotype was counted ten times or more. The CDR3 DNA sequence: TGTGCCAGCAGTTTCTCCGCGGGGACTAGCGGGAGGGATACGCAGTATTTT. Translation gives CASSFSAGTSGRDTQYF. The gene calls are TRBV12-3 or TRBV12-4 and TRBJ2-3, with 15 nucleotides matching TRBD2. Losses at the gene ends were 3 bases for V and 6 bases for J; bases not matched to a gene: 7. The CDR3 extends over 17 amino acids.

The rearrangement joins TRBV20-1 to TRBJ2-3; the match to TRBD1 covers 9 bases. The length of the CDR3 is 16 residues. Trimming cost V 0 bases and J 4 bases; bases outside gene matches: 8. Germline loops: CDR1 DFQATT, CDR2 SNEGSKA (reference sequence). CDR3 region: CSARDLDRGSPDTQYF. The CDR3 coding sequence is TGCAGTGCTAGAGATCTGGACAGGGGATCCCCAGATACGCAGTATTTT.

Ten or more counts support this clonotype. J is TRBJ2-3 and V is TRBV20-1; unclear D gene. The V and J ends lost 8 bases and 1 base respectively, with 10 bases between them. The CDR3 contains 12 residues. The V gene's germline CDR1 is DFQATT and CDR2 SNEGSKA (reference sequence). CDR3 DNA: TGCAGTCGTATCCGGGGCACAGATACGCAGTATTTT. It yields the protein CSRIRGTDTQYF.

CDR3 sequence reads: CSVMDRGEDEQYV. In DNA form, the CDR3 reads TGCAGTGTAATGGACAGGGGGGAGGACGAGCAGTACGTC. This chain uses TRBV20-1 with TRBJ2-7; 10 bases line up with TRBD1. Trimming removed 7 bases from V and 5 bases from J; junction bases left unmatched: 8. Per the germline V gene, CDR1 is DFQATT and CDR2 is SNEGSKA (reference sequence). The length of the CDR3 is 13 residues.

The chain has TRBV13 and TRBJ1-5; D might be TRBD1 (6 bases). The CDR3 spans 15 residues. The germline V and J ends were trimmed by 3 bases and 6 bases, with 15 bases remaining between them. Looked up from germline, CDR1 is PRHDT and CDR2 is FYEKMQ (reference sequence). In nucleotides, the CDR3 is TGTGCCAGCAGCTTGGGGGGGCCTGGGTTTCAGCCCCAGCATTTT. Translation gives CASSLGGPGFQPQHF. The full variable domain, rest sourced from reference TRBV13 and TRBJ1-5, is AAGVIQSPRHLIKEKRETATLKCYPIPRHDTVYWYQQGPGQDPQFLISFYEKMQSDKGSIPDRFSAQQFSDYHSELNMSSLELGDSALYFCASSLGGPGFQPQHFGDGTRLSIL.

J is TRBJ2-7 and V is TRBV6-5; D is perhaps TRBD1 (5 bases). Germline V gene lookup returns CDR1 MNHEY and CDR2 SVGAGI. CDR3 size: 13 residues. Trimming took 0 bases from V and 5 from J, leaving 8 bases between them. CDR3 nucleotides: TGTGCCAGCAGTTACTCAAGGGGTGACGAGCAGTACGTC. Its protein is CASSYSRGDEQYV.

This clonotype was found many times. The chain couples TRBV7-9 to TRBJ2-7, with 9 positions matching TRBD1. The CDR3 contains 16 residues. The V segment lost 4 bases and the J segment 0 bases; nucleotides outside the gene matches: 7. Germline CDR1 reads SEHNR; CDR2 reads FQNEAQ (reference sequence). The CDR3 sequence: CASSSPGQGNSYEQYF. CDR3 nucleotide sequence: TGTGCCAGCAGCTCACCGGGACAGGGAAACTCCTACGAGCAGTACTTC.

There are many counts of this clonotype. The CDR3 nucleotides are TGTGCCAGCAGCCCGGGCTACTACGAGCAGTACTTC. Its protein is CASSPGYYEQYF. The rearrangement links TRBV5-8 to TRBJ2-7; no definite D call. V was cut by 4 bases and J by 3 bases, with 8 bases left in between. Germline-derived CDR1 and CDR2 are SGHTS and YDEGEE. The CDR3 has 12 residues. Combining the CDR3 with reference TRBV5-8 and TRBJ2-7 gives the whole variable domain EAGVTQSPTHLIKTRGQQATLRCSPISGHTSVYWYQQALGLGLQFLLWYDEGEERNRGNFPPRFSGRQFPNYSSELNVNALELEDSALYLCASSPGYYEQYFGPGTRLTVT.

The sample holds a few counts of this clonotype. The chain employs TRBV7-9 and TRBJ2-3, with a possible D match to TRBD2 (6 bases). CDR3 length: 14 residues. Trimming shortened V by 5 bases and J by 0 bases, and 9 bases separated the two germline ends. The germline CDR1 and CDR2 sequences are SEHNR and FQNEAQ (reference sequence). The CDR3 DNA reads TGTGCCAGCAGCGGCGGGGAGAGCACAGATACGCAGTATTTT. Translating it yields CASSGGESTDTQYF. The variable domain in full, with the rest retrieved from reference TRBV7-9 and TRBJ2-3, is DTGVSQNPRHKITKRGQNVTFRCDPISEHNRLYWYRQTLGQGPEFLTYFQNEAQLEKSRLLSDRFSAERPKGSFSTLEIQRTEQGDSAMYLCASSGGESTDTQYFGPGTRLTVL.

This clonotype has just a few counts. This rearrangement joins TRBV11-2 to TRBJ2-7; 9 bases agree with TRBD1. V lost 5 bases, J lost 6 bases, and 5 bases stayed unmatched. The CDR3 is made up of 13 amino acids. Germline CDR1 reads SGHAT; CDR2 reads FQNNGV. The CDR3 DNA is TGTGCCAGCAGCCCCAGGACAGGGGTCGAGCAGTACGTC. Translated, it gives CASSPRTGVEQYV.

This clonotype was picked up many times. This chain joins TRBV6-1 and TRBJ1-1; D not resolved. The CDR3 totals 15 residues. Germline loops: CDR1 MNHNS, CDR2 SASEGT. V was trimmed by 0 bases and J by 0 bases, leaving 8 bases between them. The CDR3 protein is CASSEALSLNTEAFF. CDR3 coding DNA: TGTGCCAGCAGTGAAGCGCTAAGTTTGAACACTGAAGCTTTCTTT.

This clonotype was seen repeatedly, ten times or more. This CDR3 is CASSPSPDYNEQFF. CDR3 nucleotide sequence: TGCGCCAGCAGCCCCAGTCCGGATTACAATGAGCAGTTCTTC. The chain uses TRBV4-1 and TRBJ2-1; no definite D call. Per the germline V gene, CDR1 is MGHRA and CDR2 is YSYEKL. Trimming cost V 4 bases and J 4 bases, with 11 bases left between them. The CDR3 has 14 residues.

In this sample, this clonotype turned up a few times. CDR3 loop: CASRGGGELFF. The CDR3 DNA reads as TGTGCCAGCAGGGGAGGCGGGGAGCTGTTTTTT. The chain joins TRBV12-3 or TRBV12-4 to TRBJ2-2, with D perhaps TRBD2 (6 bases). There are 11 residues in the CDR3. V was shortened by 6 bases and J by 7 bases, with 6 bases between the two germline ends.

Ten or more counts support this clonotype. The V call is TRBV9, the J call TRBJ2-7; TRBD2 matches at 8 bases. Germline V gene sequence: CDR1 SGDLS, CDR2 YYNGEE. The junction had 8 bases not matched to a gene; V was cut back by 0 bases and J by 6 bases. CDR3 length: 15 amino acids. The CDR3 loop is CASSVDGSGGSEQYF. CDR3 in DNA: TGTGCCAGCAGCGTAGATGGGTCGGGGGGGTCCGAGCAGTACTTC.

V is TRBV12-3 or TRBV12-4 and J is TRBJ2-7; no clear D. The CDR3 has 13 residues. Trimming pared 5 bases from V and 6 bases from J, leaving 14 bases between. The chain's CDR3 is CASSLPPAIEQYF. The CDR3, as DNA: TGTGCCAGCAGTCTACCCCCAGCGATCGAGCAGTACTTC.

This clonotype was found many times. The CDR3 reads CASSVGDTIYF. CDR3 DNA: TGTGCCAGCAGCGTAGGGGACACCATATATTTT. The chain couples TRBV9 to TRBJ1-3; D gene unclear. Trimming stripped 0 bases from V and 8 bases from J, with 3 bases between. Per germline, CDR1 SGDLS and CDR2 YYNGEE. The CDR3 extends over 11 amino acids.

This clonotype was counted between two and nine times. The chain is built from TRBV6-1 and TRBJ2-1; 9 bases map to TRBD2. V lost 1 base to trimming and J lost 8 bases; unmatched junction nucleotides: 6. CDR1 and CDR2 from the germline V gene are MNHNS and SASEGT. The CDR3 sequence is 15 residues long. CDR3 in DNA: TGTGCCAGCAGTGAAGGCGGCGGGGGGGCCTATGAGCAGTTCTTC. Protein sequence: CASSEGGGGAYEQFF.